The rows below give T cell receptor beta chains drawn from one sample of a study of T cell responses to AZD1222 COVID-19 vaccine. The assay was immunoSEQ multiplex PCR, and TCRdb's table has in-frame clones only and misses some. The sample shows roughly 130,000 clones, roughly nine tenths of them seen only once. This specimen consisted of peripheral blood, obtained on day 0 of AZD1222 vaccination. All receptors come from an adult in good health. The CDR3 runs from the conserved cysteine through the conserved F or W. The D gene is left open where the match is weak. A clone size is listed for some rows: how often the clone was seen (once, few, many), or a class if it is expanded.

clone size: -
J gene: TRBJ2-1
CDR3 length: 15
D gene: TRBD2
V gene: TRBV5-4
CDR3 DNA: TGTGCCAGCAGTCCCAAAGCGGGAGGCCACAATGAGCAGTTCTTC
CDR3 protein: CASSPKAGGHNEQFF

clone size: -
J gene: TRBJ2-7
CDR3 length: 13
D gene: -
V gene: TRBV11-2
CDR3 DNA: TGTGCCAGCAGCCGCGACCAGCTCTACGAGCAGTACTTC
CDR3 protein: CASSRDQLYEQYF

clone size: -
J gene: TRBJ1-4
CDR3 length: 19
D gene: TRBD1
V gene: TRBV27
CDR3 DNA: TGTGCCAGCACTGGGGTTGTCGGGACAGGGGTTATCGGTCATGAAAAACTGTTTTTT
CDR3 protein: CASTGVVGTGVIGHEKLFF

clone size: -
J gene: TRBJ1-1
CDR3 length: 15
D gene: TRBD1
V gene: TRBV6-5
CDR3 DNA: TGTGCCAGCAAGTCGTTCGGGACAGGGAGCACTGAAGCTTTCTTT
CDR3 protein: CASKSFGTGSTEAFF

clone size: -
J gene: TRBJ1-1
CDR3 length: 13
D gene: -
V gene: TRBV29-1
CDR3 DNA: TGCAGCGTTGAAGTAGGGGCGAACACTGAAGCTTTCTTT
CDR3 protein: CSVEVGANTEAFF

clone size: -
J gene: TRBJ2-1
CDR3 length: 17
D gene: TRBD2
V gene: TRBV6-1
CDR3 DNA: TGTGCCAGCAGTGGAGGGACTAGCGGGACCCACTACAATGAGCAGTTCTTC
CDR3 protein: CASSGGTSGTHYNEQFF

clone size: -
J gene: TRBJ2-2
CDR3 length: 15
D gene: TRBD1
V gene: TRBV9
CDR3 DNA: TGTGCCAGCAGTTTAGGGGGCGTCAACACCGGGGAGCTGTTTTTT
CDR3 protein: CASSLGGVNTGELFF

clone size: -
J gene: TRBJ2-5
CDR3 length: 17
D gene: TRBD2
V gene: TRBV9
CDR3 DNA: TGTGCCAGCAGCGTAGACCCTCGTGGACTAGCGGAAGAGACCCAGTACTTC
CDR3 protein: CASSVDPRGLAEETQYF

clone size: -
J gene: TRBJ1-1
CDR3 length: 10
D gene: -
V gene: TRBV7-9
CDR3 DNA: TGTGCCACTACGACACATGAAGCTTTCTTT
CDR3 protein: CATTTHEAFF

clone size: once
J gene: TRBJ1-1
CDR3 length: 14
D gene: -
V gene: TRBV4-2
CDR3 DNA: TGTGCCAGCAGCCAAGAGGGGGCGAACACTGAAGCTTTCTTT
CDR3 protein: CASSQEGANTEAFF

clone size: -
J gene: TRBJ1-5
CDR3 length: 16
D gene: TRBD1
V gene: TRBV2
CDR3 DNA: TGTGCCAGCAGCGGTACCGGGACAGGGGTCGGTCAGCCCCAGCATTTT
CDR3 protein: CASSGTGTGVGQPQHF

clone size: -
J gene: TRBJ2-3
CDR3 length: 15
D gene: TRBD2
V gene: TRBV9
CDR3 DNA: TGTGCCAGCAGCGAGCGGGGGGCCGGCACAGATACGCAGTATTTT
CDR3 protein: CASSERGAGTDTQYF

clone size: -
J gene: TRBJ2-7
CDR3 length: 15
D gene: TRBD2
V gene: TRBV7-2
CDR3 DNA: TGTGCCAGCAGCCCCGGACTAGCGCTCTCCTACGAGCAGTACTTC
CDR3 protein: CASSPGLALSYEQYF

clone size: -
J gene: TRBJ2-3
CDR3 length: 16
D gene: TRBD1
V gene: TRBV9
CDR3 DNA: TGTGCCAGCAGCGTCTTACAGGGGGCTCGCACAGATACGCAGTATTTT
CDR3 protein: CASSVLQGARTDTQYF

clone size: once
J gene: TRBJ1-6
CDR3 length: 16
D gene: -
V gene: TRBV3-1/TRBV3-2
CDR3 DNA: TGTGCCAGCAGTCCGACGGAGGCCTCACTTAATTCACCCCTCCACTTT
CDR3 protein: CASSPTEASLNSPLHF

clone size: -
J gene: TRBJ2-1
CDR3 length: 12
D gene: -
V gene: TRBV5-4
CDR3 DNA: TGTGCCAGCAGCTCCTATGACAATGAGCAGTTCTTC
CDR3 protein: CASSSYDNEQFF

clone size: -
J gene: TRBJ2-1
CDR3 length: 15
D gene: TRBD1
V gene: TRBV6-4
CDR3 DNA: TGTGCCAGCAGTGTCAGGGGGAGCTCCTACAATGAGCAGTTCTTC
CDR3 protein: CASSVRGSSYNEQFF

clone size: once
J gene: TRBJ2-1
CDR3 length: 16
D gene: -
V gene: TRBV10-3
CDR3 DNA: TGTGCCACCAGTAAACTGGGGGGAAGCTCCTACAATGAGCAGTTCTTC
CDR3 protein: CATSKLGGSSYNEQFF

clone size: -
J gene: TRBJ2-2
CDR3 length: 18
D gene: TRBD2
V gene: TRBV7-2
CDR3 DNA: TGTGCCAGCAGCTTAGACCTCGCGGGAGGGCCGAACACCGGGGAGCTGTTTTTT
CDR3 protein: CASSLDLAGGPNTGELFF

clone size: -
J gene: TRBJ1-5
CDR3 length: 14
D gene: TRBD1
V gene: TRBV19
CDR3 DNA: TGTGCCAGTAACCCGACAGGGGAGGATCAGCCCCAGCATTTT
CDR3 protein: CASNPTGEDQPQHF

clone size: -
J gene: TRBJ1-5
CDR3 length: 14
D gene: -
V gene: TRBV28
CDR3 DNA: TGTGCCAGCAGTTTAAGTGGAGTAGATCAGCCCCAGCATTTT
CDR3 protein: CASSLSGVDQPQHF

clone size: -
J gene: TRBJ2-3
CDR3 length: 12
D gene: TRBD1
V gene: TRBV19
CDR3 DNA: TGTGCCAGTAGGGGACAGTTAGCGACGCAGTATTTT
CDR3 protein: CASRGQLATQYF

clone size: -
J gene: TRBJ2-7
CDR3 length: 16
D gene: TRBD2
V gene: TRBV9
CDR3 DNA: TGTGCCAGCAGCGTCTCTAGCGGGAGGGCCGCGGACGAGCAGTACTTC
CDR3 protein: CASSVSSGRAADEQYF

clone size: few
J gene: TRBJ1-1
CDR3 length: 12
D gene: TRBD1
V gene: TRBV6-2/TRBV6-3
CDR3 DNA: TGTGCCAGCAGCCGGACAGGGGTAGGGGCTTTCTTT
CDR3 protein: CASSRTGVGAFF

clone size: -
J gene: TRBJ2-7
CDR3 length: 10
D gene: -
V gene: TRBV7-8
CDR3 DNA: TGTGCCAGCATGTCGGACGAGCAGTACTTC
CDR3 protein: CASMSDEQYF

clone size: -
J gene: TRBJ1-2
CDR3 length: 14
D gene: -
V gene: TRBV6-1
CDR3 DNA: TGTGCCAGCAGTGAGAACTTGGGGGGCGATGGCTACACCTTC
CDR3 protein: CASSENLGGDGYTF

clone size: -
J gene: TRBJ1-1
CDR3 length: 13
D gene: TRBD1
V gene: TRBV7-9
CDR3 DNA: TGTGCCAGCAGGACCGGGACAGGGAATCCGGCTTTCTTT
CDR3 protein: CASRTGTGNPAFF

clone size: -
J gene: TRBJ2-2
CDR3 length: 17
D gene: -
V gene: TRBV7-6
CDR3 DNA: TGTGCCAGCAGCCTCGATGAGAGACGTTTGAACACCGGGGAGCTGTTTTTT
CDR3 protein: CASSLDERRLNTGELFF

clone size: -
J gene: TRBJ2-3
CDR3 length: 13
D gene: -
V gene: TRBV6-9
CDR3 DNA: TGTGCCAGCGGGGGGGCCGCGGTGGATACGCAGTATTTT
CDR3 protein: CASGGAAVDTQYF

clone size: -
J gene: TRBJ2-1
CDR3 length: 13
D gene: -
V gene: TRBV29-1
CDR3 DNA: TGCAGCGTTGGGTCAGGGGAGGATGGTGAGCAGTTCTTC
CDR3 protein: CSVGSGEDGEQFF

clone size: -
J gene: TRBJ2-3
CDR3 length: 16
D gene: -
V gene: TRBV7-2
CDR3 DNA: TGTGCCAGCAGCCCCCAGCTAGGAACTAGCACAGATACGCAGTATTTT
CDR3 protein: CASSPQLGTSTDTQYF

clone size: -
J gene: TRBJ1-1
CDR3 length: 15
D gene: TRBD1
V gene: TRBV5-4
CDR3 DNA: TGTGCCAGCAGCCCAAAGACAGGGGTGAACACTGAAGCTTTCTTT
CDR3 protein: CASSPKTGVNTEAFF

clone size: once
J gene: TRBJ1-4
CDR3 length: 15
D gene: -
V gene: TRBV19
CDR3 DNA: TGTGCCAGTAGCCTCCGGATGCGAACTAATGAAAAACTGTTTTTT
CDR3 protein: CASSLRMRTNEKLFF

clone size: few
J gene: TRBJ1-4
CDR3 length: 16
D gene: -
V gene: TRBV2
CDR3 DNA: TGTGCCAGCAGAGATAGACTCGGGACCGTAAAGGAAAAACTGTTTTTT
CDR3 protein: CASRDRLGTVKEKLFF

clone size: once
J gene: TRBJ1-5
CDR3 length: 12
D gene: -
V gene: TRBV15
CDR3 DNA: TGTGCCACCAGCAGTCGAGGCCAGCCCCAGCATTTT
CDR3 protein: CATSSRGQPQHF

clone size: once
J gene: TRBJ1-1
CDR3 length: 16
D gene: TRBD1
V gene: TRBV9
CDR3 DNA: TGTGCCAGCAGCGCGTGGGACAGGAGCATGAACACTGAAGCTTTCTTT
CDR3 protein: CASSAWDRSMNTEAFF

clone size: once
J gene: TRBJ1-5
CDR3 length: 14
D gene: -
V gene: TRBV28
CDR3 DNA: TGTGCCAGCAGTTTTTCCGGACGCAATCAGCCCCAGCATTTT
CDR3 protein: CASSFSGRNQPQHF

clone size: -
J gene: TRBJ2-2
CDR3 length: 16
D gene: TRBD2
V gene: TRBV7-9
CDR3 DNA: TGTGCCATCCTACTAGCGGGGGGATTGAACACCGGGGAGCTGTTTTTT
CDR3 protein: CAILLAGGLNTGELFF

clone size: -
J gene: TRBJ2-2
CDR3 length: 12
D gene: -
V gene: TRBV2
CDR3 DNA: TGTGCCAGCAGTGAAGGAACCGGGGAGCTGTTTTTT
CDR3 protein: CASSEGTGELFF

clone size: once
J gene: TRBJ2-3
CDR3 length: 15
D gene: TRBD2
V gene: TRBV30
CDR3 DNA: TGTGCCTCCCAGGGACTAGCGGGGGGCCCCCGTACGCAGTATTTT
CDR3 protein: CASQGLAGGPRTQYF

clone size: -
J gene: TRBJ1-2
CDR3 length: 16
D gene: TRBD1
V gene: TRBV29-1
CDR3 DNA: TGCAGCGTTGTGCCGGACAGGGGAGGGAGGGACTATGGCTACACCTTC
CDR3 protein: CSVVPDRGGRDYGYTF

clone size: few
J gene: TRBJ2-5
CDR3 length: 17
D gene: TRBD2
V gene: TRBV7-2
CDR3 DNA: TGTGCCAGCAGCTCCCTCCCGGGACTAGCGGGAGTGGAGACCCAGTACTTC
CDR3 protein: CASSSLPGLAGVETQYF

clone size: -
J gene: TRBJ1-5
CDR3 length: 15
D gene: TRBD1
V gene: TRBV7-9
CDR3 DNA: TGTGCCAGCAGCTCCCGGGACAGTGCGCCTCAGCCCCAGCATTTT
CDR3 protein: CASSSRDSAPQPQHF

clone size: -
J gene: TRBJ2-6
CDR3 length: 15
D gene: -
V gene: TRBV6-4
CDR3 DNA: TGTGCCAGCAGTGACTCGGGTTCTGGGGCCAACGTCCTGACTTTC
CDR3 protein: CASSDSGSGANVLTF

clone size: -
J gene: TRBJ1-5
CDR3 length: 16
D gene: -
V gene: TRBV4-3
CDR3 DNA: TGCGCCAGCAGCCAAAACATGGGGGATTTCAGCCAGCCCCAGCATTTT
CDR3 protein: CASSQNMGDFSQPQHF

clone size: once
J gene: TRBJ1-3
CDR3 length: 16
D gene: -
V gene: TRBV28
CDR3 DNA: TGTGCCAGCAGTGACCCCCGAGCCATCTCTGGAAACACCATATATTTT
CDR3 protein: CASSDPRAISGNTIYF

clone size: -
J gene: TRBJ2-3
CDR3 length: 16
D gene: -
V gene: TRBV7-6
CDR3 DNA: TGTGCCAGCAGCCCAGGTGGGGTCAACAGGGAAGATACGCAGTATTTT
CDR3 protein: CASSPGGVNREDTQYF

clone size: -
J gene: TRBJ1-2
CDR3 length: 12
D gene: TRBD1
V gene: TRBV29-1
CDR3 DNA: TGCAGCGTTGGAGACAGGGGCTATGGCTACACCTTC
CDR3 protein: CSVGDRGYGYTF

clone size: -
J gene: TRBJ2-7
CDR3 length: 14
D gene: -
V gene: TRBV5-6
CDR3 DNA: TGTGCCAGCAGCTTCGCGGTTAAGTCCCACGAGCAGTACTTC
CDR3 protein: CASSFAVKSHEQYF

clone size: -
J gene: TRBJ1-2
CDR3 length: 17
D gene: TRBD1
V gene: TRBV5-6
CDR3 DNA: TGTGCCAGCAGCTTGTTTGGGACAGGTTCCTCTGCCTATGGCTACACCTTC
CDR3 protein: CASSLFGTGSSAYGYTF

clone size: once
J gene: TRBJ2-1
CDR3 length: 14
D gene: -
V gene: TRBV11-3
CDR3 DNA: TGTGCCAGCAGCGTTGAGAGAAGGGGGGGTGAGCAGTTCTTC
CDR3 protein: CASSVERRGGEQFF

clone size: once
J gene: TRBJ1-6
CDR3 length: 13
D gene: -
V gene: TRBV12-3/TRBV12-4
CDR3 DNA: TGTGCCAGCACAACCTCCCCTAATTCACCCCTCCACTTT
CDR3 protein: CASTTSPNSPLHF

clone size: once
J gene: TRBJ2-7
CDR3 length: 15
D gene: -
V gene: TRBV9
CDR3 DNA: TGTGCCAGCAGCGCAGACGGACTATCTGCCTACGAGCAGTACTTC
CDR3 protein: CASSADGLSAYEQYF

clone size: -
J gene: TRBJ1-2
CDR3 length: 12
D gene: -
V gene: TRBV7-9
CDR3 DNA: TGTGCCAGCGGAAGTTGGAACTATGGCTACACCTTC
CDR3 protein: CASGSWNYGYTF

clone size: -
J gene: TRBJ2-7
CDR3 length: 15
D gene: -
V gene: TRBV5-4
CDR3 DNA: TGTGCCAGCAGCGGCCACAGAAGTACTGCGGCCGAGCAGTACTTC
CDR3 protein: CASSGHRSTAAEQYF

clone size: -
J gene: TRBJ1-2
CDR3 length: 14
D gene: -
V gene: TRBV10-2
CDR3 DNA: TGCGCCAGCAGTGAGTCGCGGATTAACTATGGCTACACCTTC
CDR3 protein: CASSESRINYGYTF

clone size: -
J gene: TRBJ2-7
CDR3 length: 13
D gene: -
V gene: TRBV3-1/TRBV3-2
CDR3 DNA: TGTGCCAGCAGCCAGCAGAGCTCCTACGAGCAGTACTTC
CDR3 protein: CASSQQSSYEQYF